This TCR beta chain originates from a study of Ad26.COV2.S vaccination and SARS-CoV-2 variants. Regarding the study as a whole: Vaccine and placebo recipients had comparable breadth of non-spike TCRs. Vaccine recipients posted higher spike-specific TCR breadth than their placebo counterparts. The TCR breadth and depth analyses may have produced an underestimate of total T cell responses.

Points on this clone: Its specificity is not known.

Noted treatment: 15 to 20 received Ad26.COV2.S at low or high dose, single or two shots; about 5 received placebo; per-sample allocation not given. All samples were drawn on day 63, counting from the first vaccine or placebo injection. Boston hosted the donor, who was an adult aged 18-55 years. TCRdb's table, derived via immunoSEQ multiplex PCR, lists solely in-frame clones and lacks some. The table records about 350,000 clones, 75% to 90% of them present only once. Deletions cut 1 base from V and 1 base from J, with 13 bases between. The length of the CDR3 is 16 residues. CDR1 is GTSNPN, CDR2 SVGIG, per germline (reference sequence).

The material was peripheral blood, obtained in a trial of Ad26.COV2.S vaccine versus placebo. The sequence was obtained from a person between 18 and 60 years old who received the Ad26.COV2.S COVID-19 vaccine or a placebo. This sequence joins TRBV30 and TRBJ2-2; maybe TRBD1 (5 bases). CDR3 sequence reads: CAWSEQGSRNTGELFF. The CDR3 DNA is TGTGCCTGGAGTGAGCAGGGTAGTCGGAACACCGGGGAGCTGTTTTTT.